Shown below are 12 T cell receptor beta chains from a single sample sequenced in a study of a mutant IDH1 vaccine in newly diagnosed glioma. Sample time point: week 11, during vaccination. Every vaccine dose comprised 300 ug of mutant IDH1 20-mer peptide plus topical imiquimod. Their antigen targets remain unknown. Only in-frame clones appear in the TCRdb table, and some are missing; sequencing was by immunoSEQ multiplex PCR. The sample yields about 130,000 clones, 80% seen once. The sample in question was PBMCs, obtained from a glioma patient whose treatment included an IDH1 peptide vaccine. The receptor set was obtained from a man aged 40-50 years with glioma.

The rearrangement links TRBV11-1 to TRBJ2-6, with unresolved D. Germline V lookup: CDR1 SGHAT, CDR2 FQDESV (reference sequence). V lost 7 bases and J 0 bases, leaving 10 bases between the germline ends. The CDR3 consists of 15 residues. CDR3 amino acids: CASTPKFSGANVLTF. CDR3 DNA sequence: TGTGCCAGCACCCCAAAGTTCTCTGGGGCCAACGTCCTGACTTTC.

The chain couples TRBV10-3 to TRBJ2-5; weak D call: TRBD1 (5 bases). The CDR3 sequence is 14 residues long. In germline, CDR1 is ENHRY, CDR2 SYGVKD. The V end was cut by 4 bases, the J end by 2 bases, with 11 bases between. CDR3 sequence reads: CAISGRQQQETQYF. The CDR3 DNA sequence: TGTGCCATCAGTGGGCGACAGCAACAAGAGACCCAGTACTTC.

The V call is TRBV21-1, the J call TRBJ2-5; TRBD2, as called in the table, went unchecked against the DNA. TRBV21-1 is a pseudogene locus. The CDR3 has 13 residues. The CDR3 DNA reads as TGTGCCAGCACCCCCTCGGGTAGGGAGACCCAGTACTTC. Translation gives CASTPSGRETQYF.

The V and J genes are TRBV7-9 and TRBJ2-7, with D uncertain. The CDR3 has 14 amino acids. Germline-derived CDR1 and CDR2 are SEHNR and FQNEAQ (reference sequence). The ends were cut back, 5 bases at V and 2 bases at J, with 13 bases in the middle. This chain's CDR3 is CASSPIAPTYEQYF. In DNA form, the CDR3 reads TGTGCCAGCAGCCCGATCGCCCCGACCTACGAGCAGTACTTC.

The chain carries TRBV7-6 and TRBJ2-1; possible D gene TRBD2, 5 bases. Germline V gene sequence: CDR1 SGHVS, CDR2 FNYEAQ. V dropped 0 bases and J dropped 6 bases, with 9 bases sitting between them. The CDR3 length is 14 residues. CDR3 in amino acids: CASSLAGVSNEQFF. The CDR3 DNA reads TGTGCCAGCAGCTTAGCCGGGGTCAGCAATGAGCAGTTCTTC.

Here the CDR3 reads CAWSRGTYEQYF. DNA of the CDR3: TGTGCCTGGAGTAGGGGGACCTACGAGCAGTACTTC. The gene calls are TRBV30 and TRBJ2-7; TRBD1 is a possible D gene (6 bases). Trimming shortened V by 2 bases and J by 2 bases, and 7 bases separated the two germline ends. The CDR3 extends over 12 amino acids. Germline V gene sequence: CDR1 GTSNPN, CDR2 SVGIG (reference sequence).

This clone occurred a few times. The chain carries TRBV5-4 and TRBJ2-7, with TRBD2 matching 11 bases. The CDR3 is made up of 16 amino acids. Looked up from germline, CDR1 is SGHNT and CDR2 is YYREEE (reference sequence). V lost 4 bases to trimming and J lost 2 bases; unmatched junction nucleotides: 8. For the CDR3, the DNA is TGTGCCAGCAGCCGGTTGACTAGCGGGATAGCCTACGAGCAGTACTTC. Protein sequence: CASSRLTSGIAYEQYF.

The chain joins TRBV5-1 to TRBJ1-2; D gene uncertain. V was pared by 0 bases and J by 8 bases, with 11 bases between. CDR1 is SGHRS, CDR2 YFSETQ, per germline. The CDR3 consists of 13 residues. The CDR3: CASSLVQAIGYTF. The CDR3 nucleotides read TGCGCCAGCAGCTTGGTGCAGGCCATAGGCTACACCTTC.

The chain couples TRBV6-5 to TRBJ1-1, with 11 bases matching TRBD1. J was trimmed by 11 bases and V by 6 bases; bases with no gene match: 8. The germline V gene has CDR1 MNHEY and CDR2 SVGAGI. The CDR3 has 13 residues. Written as DNA, the CDR3 is TGTGCCAGCAGCCGCGGACAGGGGGCAAGCGCTTTCTTT. Translated: CASSRGQGASAFF.

The chain uses TRBV5-4 and TRBJ1-1; TRBD1 matches 7 bases. Germline trimming cut 0 bases from V and 4 bases from J; bases unmatched to any gene: 3. Germline loops: CDR1 SGHNT, CDR2 YYREEE (reference sequence). The CDR3 sequence is 14 residues long. The CDR3 loop is CASSLGQGGTEAFF. Written as DNA, the CDR3 is TGTGCCAGCAGCTTGGGCCAGGGGGGCACTGAAGCTTTCTTT.

The DNA of the CDR3 is TGTGCCAGCAGTGCGGGACTAGCGGGGGTGAACACCGGGGAGCTGTTTTTT. It yields the protein CASSAGLAGVNTGELFF. This chain links TRBV6-1 with TRBJ2-2; 14 bases are shared with TRBD2. Germline CDR1 and CDR2: MNHNS and SASEGT. The CDR3 length is 17 residues. The V and J ends lost 4 bases and 1 base, in that order; junction bases with no gene match: 2.

V and J are TRBV19 and TRBJ1-1; 11 nucleotides align to TRBD1. The CDR3 runs 16 residues. Per the germline V gene, CDR1 is LNHDA and CDR2 is SQIVND (reference sequence). V lost 3 bases, J lost 0 bases, and 3 bases stayed unmatched. The CDR3 region has the DNA TGTGCCAGTAGTATTAGGACAGGGGGCATGAACACTGAAGCTTTCTTT. It encodes CASSIRTGGMNTEAFF.